This TCR beta chain was sequenced in a study of T cell responses to AZD1222 COVID-19 vaccine. Study outcomes and limitations: Baseline antibody screening turned up just 6 or 7 seropositive AZD1222 recipients. Nearly half of the spike-specific TCRs reportedly recognize variant regions that carry no mutations. Repertoire sampling happened only post peak T cell response.

The protocol was immunoSEQ multiplex PCR, while the TCRdb copy is restricted to in-frame clones and leaves out a portion. In the table there are just under 95,000 clones, over 75% of which are singletons. Per the germline V gene, CDR1 is LGHDT and CDR2 is YNNKEL (reference sequence). Trimming removed 2 bases at V and 0 bases at J, with 6 bases between. The CDR3 runs 14 residues. This clone was detected only once. Antigen unknown. V is TRBV3-1 (or the pseudogene TRBV3-2) and J is TRBJ2-3; D remains ambiguous. The material sequenced was peripheral blood, taken on day 0 of AZD1222 vaccination. The clonotype originates from an adult in good health. The CDR3 bases are TGTGCCAGCAGCCAAAGTCCAAGCACAGATACGCAGTATTTT. It specifies CASSQSPSTDTQYF.